The 19 T cell receptor beta chains listed next were all sequenced from one sample in a study of vaccination and CD4 T cells after COVID-19. The Oncomine TCR Beta short-read assay generated sequence data from the DNA of cultured CD4+ T cells. MiXCR, run by TCRdb on the PCR reads, gives a single entry per CDR3 protein. The table has some 11,000 distinct CDR3 sequences, roughly 44% seen once. The treatment was: roughly ten-day PBMC culture with coronavirus spike peptide pools or control peptides (ViraFEST assay). Their cognate antigens are unknown. The specimen sequenced was cultured CD4+ T cells from blood. The receptors shown here come from a human donor with COVID-19.

The CDR3 DNA is TGTGCCAGCTCGGTCGGACAGCCCTATAGCAATCAGCCCCAGCATTTT. Protein: CASSVGQPYSNQPQHF. The chain links TRBV18 to TRBJ1-5; TRBD1 is a possible D gene (6 bases). The ends were cut back, 6 bases at V and 0 bases at J, with 15 bases in the middle. In germline, CDR1 is KGHSH, CDR2 LQKENI. The CDR3 has 16 residues.

This clonotype was seen a handful of times. The chain couples TRBV2 to TRBJ2-3; possible D gene TRBD2, 7 bases. Germline values: CDR1 SNHLY, CDR2 FYNNEI. Trimming took 8 bases from V and 1 from J, leaving 13 bases between them. The CDR3 extends over 14 amino acids. In DNA, the CDR3 is TGTGCCAGCCTCCCGGGGGGCCGCACAGATACGCAGTATTTT. This encodes CASLPGGRTDTQYF.

J is TRBJ2-7 and V is TRBV9; D not certain. CDR3 length: 15 residues. CDR1 is SGDLS and CDR2 is YYNGEE in the germline V gene. The V end lost 0 bases, the J end lost 0 bases, and 10 bases lay between the germline ends. The DNA of the CDR3 is TGTGCCAGCAGCGTAGACAGTCGGAGCTCCTACGAGCAGTACTTC. As protein: CASSVDSRSSYEQYF.

V gene TRBV6-1 combines with J gene TRBJ2-2; D is perhaps TRBD1 or TRBD2 (5 bases each). Trimming took 6 bases from V and 5 from J, leaving 19 bases between them. The CDR3 covers 16 residues. CDR1 and CDR2 (germline): MNHNS, SASEGT. This CDR3 reads CASRDLRGVRTGELFF. The CDR3 bases are TGTGCCAGCAGGGACCTTCGAGGGGTTAGAACCGGGGAGCTGTTTTTT.

The chain has TRBV4-3 and TRBJ1-6; possible D gene TRBD1, 5 bases. CDR3 length equals 17 residues. From germline, CDR1 is LGHNA and CDR2 YSLEER. The V and J ends lost 0 bases and 0 bases respectively, with 9 bases between them. The CDR3 reads CASSQDQGSSYNSPLHF. CDR3 coding DNA: TGCGCCAGCAGCCAAGACCAGGGAAGCTCCTATAATTCACCCCTCCACTTT.

This chain links TRBV18 with TRBJ2-5; possibly TRBD2 for D (6 bases). This CDR3 region has 15 residues. Trimming took 3 bases from V and 5 from J, leaving 16 bases between them. In germline, CDR1 is KGHSH, CDR2 LQKENI. The CDR3 DNA reads as TGTGCCAGCTCACCGCCGGGTCGCGGAGGGGAGACCCAGTACTTC. Translating it yields CASSPPGRGGETQYF.

This clonotype was recorded a few times. This rearrangement joins TRBV10-2 to TRBJ1-6; the match to TRBD1 covers 7 bases. The V segment lost 6 bases and the J segment 4 bases; nucleotides outside the gene matches: 6. Germline CDR1 reads WSHSY; CDR2 reads SAAADI. The CDR3 consists of 15 residues. The CDR3 nucleotides read TGCGCCAGCAGGGACCCGGGACAGTATAATTCACCCCTCCACTTT. Its translation: CASRDPGQYNSPLHF.

The rearrangement joins TRBV7-2 to TRBJ1-2; 8 positions match TRBD1. The CDR3 has 14 residues. Germline CDR1 and CDR2: SGHTA and FQGNSA. The ends lost 5 bases at V and 5 bases at J; junction bases unmatched: 7. In DNA form, the CDR3 reads TGTGCCAGCAGCCGGACGGACAGGGAATATGGCTACACCTTC. Its protein is CASSRTDREYGYTF.

The rearrangement joins TRBV7-9 to TRBJ2-6, with a possible D match to TRBD1 (5 bases). Germline-derived CDR1 and CDR2 are SEHNR and FQNEAQ (reference sequence). The CDR3 runs 13 residues. The V and J ends lost 8 bases and 7 bases respectively, with 12 bases between them. CDR3: CASDDSGANVLTF. The DNA for the CDR3 is TGTGCCAGCGACGACAGTGGTGCCAACGTCCTGACTTTC.

This chain joins TRBV7-2 and TRBJ1-2, with D possibly being TRBD1 (5 bases). The CDR3 is 15 residues long. Germline V gene lookup returns CDR1 SGHTA and CDR2 FQGNSA. V was cut by 5 bases and J by 2 bases, with 15 bases left in between. In DNA form, the CDR3 reads TGTGCCAGCAGCCGAGATCGGGCAGGGAACTATGGCTACACCTTC. Protein sequence: CASSRDRAGNYGYTF.

This chain uses TRBV14 with TRBJ2-5; TRBD2 is a possible D gene (6 bases). The germline V and J ends were trimmed by 1 base and 2 bases, with 11 bases remaining between them. The CDR3 contains 15 residues. The germline V gene has CDR1 SGHDN and CDR2 FVKESK. The CDR3 loop reads CASSQGAGGQETQYF. The CDR3 nucleotides are TGTGCCAGCAGCCAAGGTGCCGGGGGTCAAGAGACCCAGTACTTC.

This sequence joins TRBV27 and TRBJ2-7; D not resolved. The CDR3 is made up of 15 amino acids. The germline CDR1 and CDR2 sequences are MNHEY and SMNVEV (reference sequence). Trimming shortened V by 3 bases and J by 6 bases, and 18 bases separated the two germline ends. CDR3 protein: CASSFAPPGKGEQYF. Written as DNA, the CDR3 is TGTGCCAGCAGTTTTGCCCCACCCGGAAAAGGCGAGCAGTACTTC.

This chain uses TRBV5-4 with TRBJ2-2, with D possibly matching TRBD1 (5 bases). Germline CDR1 SGHNT, CDR2 YYREEE (reference sequence). The CDR3 totals 15 residues. Between the trimmed V and J ends, which lost 3 bases and 4 bases, there was a span of 13 bases. The CDR3, as DNA: TGTGCCAGCAGCTCTGCACGACAGAGCACCGGGGAGCTGTTTTTT. As protein: CASSSARQSTGELFF.

This chain joins TRBV7-2 and TRBJ2-7; 15 nucleotides agree with TRBD2. Germline V gene sequence: CDR1 SGHTA, CDR2 FQGNSA. The CDR3 contains 18 residues. Unmatched junction bases numbered 10, after V lost 3 bases and J lost 4 bases. The CDR3 DNA reads as TGTGCCAGCAGCTTTAGGACTAGCGGGGGGGCCGCTGGGTACGAGCAGTACTTC. Translation gives CASSFRTSGGAAGYEQYF.

This clonotype was seen a handful of times. The V call is TRBV19, the J call TRBJ2-3; TRBD1 agrees at 8 bases. CDR1 is LNHDA, CDR2 SQIVND, per germline (reference sequence). Losses at the gene ends were 3 bases for V and 4 bases for J; bases not matched to a gene: 12. The CDR3 is 17 residues long. In nucleotides, the CDR3 is TGTGCCAGTAGTATGCAAGTCGCACAGGGGGGCTCAGATACGCAGTATTTT. This translates into CASSMQVAQGGSDTQYF. Using reference TRBV19 and TRBJ2-3 for the parts outside the CDR3, the full variable domain is DGGITQSPKYLFRKEGQNVTLSCEQNLNHDAMYWYRQDPGQGLRLIYYSQIVNDFQKGDIAEGYSVSREKKESFPLTVTSAQKNPTAFYLCASSMQVAQGGSDTQYFGPGTRLTVL.

As to this clonotype: The junction departs from the called germline gene at one end, perhaps through a read error. The chain recombines TRBV5-1 with TRBJ2-2, with a weak D call TRBD2 (5 bases). This CDR3 spans 16 amino acids. CDR1 and CDR2 from the germline V gene are SGHRS and YFSETQ. The CDR3 DNA reads as TGCGCCAGCAGGTTGGTGGAGCGGAGGACCACCGGGGAGCTGTTTTTT. It codes for CASRLVERRTTGELFF.

The V and J genes are TRBV7-9 and TRBJ2-3; 14 positions match TRBD2. With 1 base clipped from V and 4 bases from J, the junction kept 4 bases outside the gene matches. The CDR3 is 17 residues long. Germline V gene lookup returns CDR1 SEHNR and CDR2 FQNEAQ (reference sequence). CDR3 loop: CASSLDGLAGGADTQYF. The CDR3 DNA sequence: TGTGCCAGCAGCTTAGATGGACTAGCGGGGGGCGCAGATACGCAGTATTTT.

The V and J genes are TRBV5-6 and TRBJ2-2, with D possibly matching TRBD1 (6 bases). Trimming stripped 4 bases from V and 6 bases from J, with 13 bases between. The germline CDR1 and CDR2 sequences are SGHDT and YYEEEE. The CDR3 is 14 residues long. The CDR3 spells CASSLTGRAGELFF. As DNA, the CDR3 is TGTGCCAGCAGCCTCACAGGGAGAGCCGGGGAGCTGTTTTTT.

This clonotype was counted a few times. The chain has TRBV20-1 and TRBJ1-1; 10 nucleotides line up with TRBD1. The V gene's germline CDR1 is DFQATT and CDR2 SNEGSKA (reference sequence). The CDR3 is 15 amino acids. Trimming took 3 bases from V and 4 from J; bases not matched to a gene: 8. CDR3 residues: CSASIPTGGGTEAFF. The CDR3 coding sequence is TGCAGTGCTAGTATCCCGACAGGGGGCGGCACTGAAGCTTTCTTT.